The 5 T cell receptor beta chains reported below all come from one sample, sequenced in a study of breast tumors, draining lymph nodes, adjacent tissues. The lymph nodes were axillary draining lymph nodes from breast cancer patients. TCRdb independently ran MiXCR on the multiplex PCR reads; one entry per CDR3 protein. Of some 150,000 distinct CDR3 sequences in the sample, about 22% are singletons; the top ten hold more than 2.5%. The sample was axillary lymph node tissue. The receptors were sampled from a female donor with breast cancer. Some clones in this sample may be carry-over from other donors' samples.

This clonotype appeared a few times. The chain recombines TRBV28 with TRBJ2-5; D not certain. CDR1 MDHEN and CDR2 SYDVKM come from the germline V gene. V lost 4 bases to trimming and J lost 2 bases, with 14 bases between them. The CDR3 has 15 residues. The CDR3, as DNA: TGTGCCAGCAGTTCCCCCTCTGTTGGGCAAGAGACCCAGTACTTC. As protein: CASSSPSVGQETQYF.

This clonotype was observed many times. The chain links TRBV2 to TRBJ1-5; TRBD1 matches 9 bases. After removal of 6 bases from V and 6 bases from J, the junction contained 9 bases not matched to a gene. CDR3 length: 15 amino acids. Germline CDR1 and CDR2: SNHLY and FYNNEI. The CDR3 DNA reads TGTGCCAGCAGACCGGGACAGGGACTTAGTCAGCCCCAGCATTTT. Its translation: CASRPGQGLSQPQHF.

This clonotype was recorded at least ten times. This chain connects TRBV20-1 to TRBJ2-7; 7 bases agree with TRBD2. Trimming cost V 0 bases and J 5 bases; bases outside gene matches: 10. CDR1 is DFQATT and CDR2 is SNEGSKA in the germline V gene (reference sequence). The length of the CDR3 is 15 residues. CDR3 loop: CSARDLGEGLNEQYF. The CDR3 DNA reads TGCAGTGCTAGAGATCTGGGGGAGGGCCTGAACGAGCAGTACTTC.

This clonotype was recorded at least ten times. J is TRBJ2-5 and V is TRBV20-1, with 8 nucleotides matching TRBD2. The CDR3 covers 14 residues. The V segment lost 5 bases and the J segment 5 bases; nucleotides outside the gene matches: 10. Germline V gene lookup returns CDR1 DFQATT and CDR2 SNEGSKA (reference sequence). The CDR3 bases are TGCAGTGCTCTGGGACTAGGGGGGATCGAGACCCAGTACTTC. Its translation is CSALGLGGIETQYF.

This clonotype was counted many times. This CDR3 reads CASSPTRYQETQYF. The CDR3 DNA reads as TGTGCCAGCAGCCCAACACGGTACCAAGAGACCCAGTACTTC. The chain joins TRBV12-3 or TRBV12-4 to TRBJ2-5, with D unresolved. The CDR3 has 14 residues. The V and J ends lost 6 bases and 0 bases respectively, with 11 bases between them.